This is a list of T cell receptor beta chains from one sample in a study of response to subunit inactivated influenza vaccine. One entry per CDR3 protein results from TCRdb running MiXCR on the RT-PCR reads. Here the sample spans hundreds of thousands of distinct CDR3 sequences, 25% being singletons. Sequences were derived from CD4+ T cells sorted from PBMCs, sampled 4 to 6 days after vaccination. These receptor sequences come from a man aged 45-60 years who received an inactivated influenza vaccine. Both conserved end residues are part of each CDR3. The D gene is left open where the match is weak. Only some rows state a clone size, as once, few, many or a class for expanded clones.

j_call clone_size v_call d_call cdr3_nt cdr3_aa
TRBJ2-2 NA TRBV6-5 NA TGTGCCAGCAACCTCACCGGGGAGCTGTTTTTT CASNLTGELFF
TRBJ2-1 few TRBV12-3/TRBV12-4 NA TGTGCCAGCAGTTTCGGGGCAGGTCCCTACAATGAGCAGTTCTTC CASSFGAGPYNEQFF
TRBJ1-5 NA TRBV6-1 NA TGTGCCAGCAGTGAAGGGGCCGGGGGCAATCAGCCCCAGCATTTT CASSEGAGGNQPQHF
TRBJ1-6 many TRBV4-2 NA TGTGCCAGCAGCCAAACAGGATCGGACTCACCCCTCCACTTT CASSQTGSDSPLHF
TRBJ1-6 few TRBV7-2 NA TGTGCCAGCAGCCCGGGGAGGACGAATTCACCCCTCCACTTT CASSPGRTNSPLHF
TRBJ2-2 NA TRBV20-1 NA TGCAGTGCTAGAGAGGGGGTGATAACCGGGGAGCTGTTTTTT CSAREGVITGELFF
TRBJ1-3 few TRBV6-6 NA TGTGCCAGCACCGACAGAGGTGGAAACACCATATATTTT CASTDRGGNTIYF
TRBJ2-3 many TRBV5-1 TRBD2 TGCGCCAGCAGCTTGTTCTCTAGCGGGGGATCGACAGATACGCAGTATTTT CASSLFSSGGSTDTQYF
TRBJ1-5 few TRBV29-1 TRBD1 TGCAGCGTTGGGGGGCAGGGGGCAAATCAGCCCCAGCATTTT CSVGGQGANQPQHF
TRBJ1-4 NA TRBV12-3/TRBV12-4 NA TGTGCCAGCAGTTTGAGCCAGGGAGATGAAAAACTGTTTTTT CASSLSQGDEKLFF
TRBJ2-7 NA TRBV20-1 NA TGCAGTGCCGTCGTTAGCTCCTACGAGCAGTACTTC CSAVVSSYEQYF
TRBJ2-7 few TRBV7-2 NA TGTGCCAGCAGCTTTGACACCTACGAGCAGTACTTC CASSFDTYEQYF
TRBJ2-1 NA TRBV20-1 TRBD2 TGCAGTGCCGGCGGGACTAGCGGGGGCAATGAGCAGTTCTTC CSAGGTSGGNEQFF